This TCR beta chain was identified during a study of blood T cell repertoires in COVID-19. TCRdb's copy holds only in-frame clones and misses some; the assay was immunoSEQ multiplex PCR. This table holds roughly 200,000 clones, 65% to 90% found once. The V gene's germline CDR1 is SNHLY and CDR2 FYNNEI. V gave up 8 bases and J gave up 4 bases, with 18 bases separating them. CDR3 length equals 15 residues. Sample: PBMCs or T cells enriched from blood (not recorded which). The receptor comes from a young woman who had been exposed to COVID-19. The chain is built from TRBV2 and TRBJ2-1, with D perhaps matching TRBD1 (6 bases). For the CDR3, the DNA is TGTGCCAGCGGTGTTGGGGGCGCTGAATACAATGAGCAGTTCTTC. Translation: CASGVGGAEYNEQFF.